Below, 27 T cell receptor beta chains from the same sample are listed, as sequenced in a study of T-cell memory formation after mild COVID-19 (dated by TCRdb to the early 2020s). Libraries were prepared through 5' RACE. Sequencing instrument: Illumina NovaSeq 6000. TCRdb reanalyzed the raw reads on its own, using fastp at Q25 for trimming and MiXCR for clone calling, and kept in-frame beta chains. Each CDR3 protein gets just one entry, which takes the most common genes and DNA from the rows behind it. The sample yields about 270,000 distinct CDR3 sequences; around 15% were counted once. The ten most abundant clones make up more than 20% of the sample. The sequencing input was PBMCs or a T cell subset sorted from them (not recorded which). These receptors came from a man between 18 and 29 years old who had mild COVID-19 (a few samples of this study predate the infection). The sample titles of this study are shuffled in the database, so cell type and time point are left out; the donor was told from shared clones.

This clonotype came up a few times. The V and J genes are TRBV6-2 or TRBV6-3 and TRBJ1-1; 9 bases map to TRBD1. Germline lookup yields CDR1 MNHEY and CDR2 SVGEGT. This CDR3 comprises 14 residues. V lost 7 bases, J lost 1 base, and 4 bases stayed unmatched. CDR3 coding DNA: TGTGCCAGCAACCCGGGACAGGGGAACACTGAAGCTTTCTTT. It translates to CASNPGQGNTEAFF.

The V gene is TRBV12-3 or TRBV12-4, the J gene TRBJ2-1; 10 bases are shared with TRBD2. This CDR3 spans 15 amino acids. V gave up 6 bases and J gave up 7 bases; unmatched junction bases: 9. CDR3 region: CASSSSSGGYNEQFF. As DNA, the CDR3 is TGTGCCAGCAGCTCCTCTAGCGGGGGATATAATGAGCAGTTCTTC.

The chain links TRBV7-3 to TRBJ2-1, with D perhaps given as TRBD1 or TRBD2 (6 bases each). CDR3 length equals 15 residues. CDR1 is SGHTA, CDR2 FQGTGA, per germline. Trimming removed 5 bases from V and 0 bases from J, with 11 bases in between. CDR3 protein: CASSRGESSYNEQFF. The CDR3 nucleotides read TGTGCCAGCAGCAGGGGGGAAAGCTCCTACAATGAGCAGTTCTTC.

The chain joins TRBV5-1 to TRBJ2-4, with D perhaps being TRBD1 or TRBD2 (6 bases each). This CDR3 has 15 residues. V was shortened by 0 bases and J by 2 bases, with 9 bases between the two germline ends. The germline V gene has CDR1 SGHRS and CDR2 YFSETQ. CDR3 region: CASSLVGGPKNIQYF. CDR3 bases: TGCGCCAGCAGCTTGGTGGGGGGCCCCAAAAACATTCAGTACTTC.

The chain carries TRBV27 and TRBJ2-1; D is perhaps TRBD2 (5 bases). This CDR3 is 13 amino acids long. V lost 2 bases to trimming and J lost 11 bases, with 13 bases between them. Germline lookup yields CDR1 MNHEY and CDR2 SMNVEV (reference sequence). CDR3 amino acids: CASSLGERSKQFF. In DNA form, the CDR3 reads TGTGCCAGCAGTTTAGGGGAGAGATCGAAGCAGTTCTTC.

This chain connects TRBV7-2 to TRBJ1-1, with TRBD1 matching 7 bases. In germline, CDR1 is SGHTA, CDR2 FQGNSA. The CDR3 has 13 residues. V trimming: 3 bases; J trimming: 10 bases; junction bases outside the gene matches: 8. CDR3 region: CASSFNWDSRAFF. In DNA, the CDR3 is TGTGCCAGCAGCTTCAACTGGGACAGCCGAGCTTTCTTT.

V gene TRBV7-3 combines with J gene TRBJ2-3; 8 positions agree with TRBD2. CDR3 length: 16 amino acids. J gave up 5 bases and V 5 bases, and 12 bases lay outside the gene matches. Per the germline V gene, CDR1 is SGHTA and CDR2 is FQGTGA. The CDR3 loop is CASSRGGPLSQDTQYF. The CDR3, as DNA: TGTGCCAGCAGCCGCGGGGGGCCGCTTTCCCAAGATACGCAGTATTTT.

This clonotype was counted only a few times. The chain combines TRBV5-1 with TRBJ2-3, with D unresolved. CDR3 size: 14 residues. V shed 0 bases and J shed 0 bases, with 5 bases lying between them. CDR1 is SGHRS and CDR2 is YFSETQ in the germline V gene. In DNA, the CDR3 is TGCGCCAGCAGCTTGGTTCCGAGCACAGATACGCAGTATTTT. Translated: CASSLVPSTDTQYF. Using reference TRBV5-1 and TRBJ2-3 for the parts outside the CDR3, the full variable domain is KAGVTQTPRYLIKTRGQQVTLSCSPISGHRSVSWYQQTPGQGLQFLFEYFSETQRNKGNFPGRFSGRQFSNSRSEMNVSTLELGDSALYLCASSLVPSTDTQYFGPGTRLTVL.

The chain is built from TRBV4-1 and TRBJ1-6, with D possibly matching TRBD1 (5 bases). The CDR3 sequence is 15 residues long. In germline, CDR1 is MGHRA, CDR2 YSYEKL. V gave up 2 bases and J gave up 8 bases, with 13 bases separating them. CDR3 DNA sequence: TGCGCCAGCAGCCAAACCCCAGGGACGGATTCACCCCTCCACTTT. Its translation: CASSQTPGTDSPLHF.

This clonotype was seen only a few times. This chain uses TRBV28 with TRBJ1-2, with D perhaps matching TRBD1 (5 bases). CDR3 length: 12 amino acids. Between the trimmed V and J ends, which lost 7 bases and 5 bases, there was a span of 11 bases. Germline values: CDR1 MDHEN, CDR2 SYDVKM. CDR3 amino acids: CASTPSGYGYTF. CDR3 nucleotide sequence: TGTGCCAGCACCCCCTCAGGGTATGGCTACACCTTC.

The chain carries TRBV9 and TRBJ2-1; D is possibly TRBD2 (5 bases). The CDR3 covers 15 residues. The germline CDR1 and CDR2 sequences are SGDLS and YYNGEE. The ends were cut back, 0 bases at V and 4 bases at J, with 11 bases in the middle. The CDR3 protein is CASSVAGVQYNEQFF. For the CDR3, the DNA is TGTGCCAGCAGCGTAGCCGGGGTACAATACAATGAGCAGTTCTTC.

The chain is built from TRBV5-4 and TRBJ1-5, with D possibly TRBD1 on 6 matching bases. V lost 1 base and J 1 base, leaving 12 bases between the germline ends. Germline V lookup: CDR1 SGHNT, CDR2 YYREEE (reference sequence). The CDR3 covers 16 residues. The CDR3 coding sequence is TGTGCCAGCAGCTTGACAGGGCTTCGGAGCAATCAGCCCCAGCATTTT. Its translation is CASSLTGLRSNQPQHF.

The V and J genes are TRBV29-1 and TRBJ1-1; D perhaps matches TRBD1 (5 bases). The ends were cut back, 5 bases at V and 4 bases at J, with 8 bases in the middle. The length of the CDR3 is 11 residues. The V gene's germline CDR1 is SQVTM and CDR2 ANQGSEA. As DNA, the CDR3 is TGCAGCGTTCGGGGGTTCACTGAAGCTTTCTTT. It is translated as CSVRGFTEAFF.

Here the CDR3 reads CASSHRSGTGLLAGELFF. DNA of the CDR3: TGCGCCAGCAGCCATCGTTCAGGGACAGGGTTACTGGCCGGGGAGCTGTTTTTT. The chain is built from TRBV4-3 and TRBJ2-2, with 9 bases that match TRBD1. CDR3 length: 18 amino acids. The V and J ends lost 3 bases and 6 bases, in that order; junction bases with no gene match: 14. CDR1 and CDR2 from the germline V gene are LGHNA and YSLEER.

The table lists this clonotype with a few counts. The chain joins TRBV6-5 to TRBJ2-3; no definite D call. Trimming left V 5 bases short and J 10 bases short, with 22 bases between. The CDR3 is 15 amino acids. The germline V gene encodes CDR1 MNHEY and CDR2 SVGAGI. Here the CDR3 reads CASSPTQRALIAQYF. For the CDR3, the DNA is TGTGCCAGCAGTCCCACCCAAAGAGCTCTGATAGCGCAGTATTTT.

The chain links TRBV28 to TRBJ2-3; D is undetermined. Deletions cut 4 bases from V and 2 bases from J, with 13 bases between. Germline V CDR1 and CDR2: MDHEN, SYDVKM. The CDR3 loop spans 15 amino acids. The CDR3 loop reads CASSYSVSFTDTQYF. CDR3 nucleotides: TGTGCCAGCAGTTATTCTGTCTCGTTCACAGATACGCAGTATTTT.

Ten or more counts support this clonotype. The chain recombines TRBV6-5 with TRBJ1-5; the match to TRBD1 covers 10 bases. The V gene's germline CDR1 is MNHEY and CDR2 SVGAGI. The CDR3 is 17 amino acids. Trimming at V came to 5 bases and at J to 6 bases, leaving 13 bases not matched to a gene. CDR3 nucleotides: TGTGCCAGCAGTCGATCATACTCCGGGACAGGGGTTCAGCCCCAGCATTTT. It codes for CASSRSYSGTGVQPQHF.

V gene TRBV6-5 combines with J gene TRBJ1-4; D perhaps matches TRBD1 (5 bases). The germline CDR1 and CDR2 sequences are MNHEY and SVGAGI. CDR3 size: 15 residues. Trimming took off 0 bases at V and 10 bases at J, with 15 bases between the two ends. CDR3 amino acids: CASSYSGHLEGKLFF. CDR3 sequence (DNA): TGTGCCAGCAGTTACTCGGGGCACCTAGAAGGAAAACTGTTTTTT.

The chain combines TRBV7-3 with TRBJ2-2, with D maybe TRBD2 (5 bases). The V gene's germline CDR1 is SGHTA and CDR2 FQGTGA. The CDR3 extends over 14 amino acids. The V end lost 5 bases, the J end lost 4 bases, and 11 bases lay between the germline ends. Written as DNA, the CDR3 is TGTGCCAGCAGCCCTGGACTGACCACCGGGGAGCTGTTTTTT. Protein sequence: CASSPGLTTGELFF.

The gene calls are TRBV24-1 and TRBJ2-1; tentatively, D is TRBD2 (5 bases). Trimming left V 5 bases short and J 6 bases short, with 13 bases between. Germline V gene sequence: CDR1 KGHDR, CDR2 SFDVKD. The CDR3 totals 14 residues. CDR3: CATSVARAGNEQFF. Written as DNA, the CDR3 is TGTGCCACCAGTGTCGCCCGGGCGGGCAATGAGCAGTTCTTC.

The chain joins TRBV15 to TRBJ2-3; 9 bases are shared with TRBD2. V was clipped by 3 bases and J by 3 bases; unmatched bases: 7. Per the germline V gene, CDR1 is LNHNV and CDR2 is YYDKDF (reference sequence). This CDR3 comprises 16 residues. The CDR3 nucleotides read TGTGCCACCAGCAGTCCGATAGCGGGGGTGACAGATACGCAGTATTTT. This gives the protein CATSSPIAGVTDTQYF.

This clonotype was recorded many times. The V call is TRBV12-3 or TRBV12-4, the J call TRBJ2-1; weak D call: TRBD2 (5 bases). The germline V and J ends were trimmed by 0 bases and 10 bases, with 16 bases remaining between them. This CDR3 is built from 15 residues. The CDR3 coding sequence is TGTGCCAGCAGTTTAGCGGCCCCCCGCGGGCTGGAGCAGTTCTTC. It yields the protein CASSLAAPRGLEQFF.

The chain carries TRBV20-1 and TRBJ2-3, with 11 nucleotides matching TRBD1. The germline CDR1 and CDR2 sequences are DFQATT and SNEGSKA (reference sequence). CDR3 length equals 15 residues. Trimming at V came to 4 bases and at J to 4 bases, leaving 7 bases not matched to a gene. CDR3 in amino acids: CSATPGQGVSDTQYF. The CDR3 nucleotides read TGCAGTGCTACCCCGGGACAGGGGGTATCAGATACGCAGTATTTT.

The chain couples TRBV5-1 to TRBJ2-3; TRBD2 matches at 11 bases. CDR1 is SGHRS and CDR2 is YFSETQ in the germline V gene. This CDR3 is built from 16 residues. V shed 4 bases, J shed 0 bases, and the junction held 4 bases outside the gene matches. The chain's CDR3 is CASSILAGASTDTQYF. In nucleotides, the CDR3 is TGCGCCAGCAGCATACTAGCGGGGGCCAGCACAGATACGCAGTATTTT.

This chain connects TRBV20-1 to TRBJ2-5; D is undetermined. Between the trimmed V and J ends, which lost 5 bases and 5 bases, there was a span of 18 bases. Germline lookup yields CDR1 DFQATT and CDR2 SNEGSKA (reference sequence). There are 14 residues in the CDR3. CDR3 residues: CSASPPPGRETQYF. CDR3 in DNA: TGCAGTGCTTCACCGCCCCCCGGGCGGGAGACCCAGTACTTC.

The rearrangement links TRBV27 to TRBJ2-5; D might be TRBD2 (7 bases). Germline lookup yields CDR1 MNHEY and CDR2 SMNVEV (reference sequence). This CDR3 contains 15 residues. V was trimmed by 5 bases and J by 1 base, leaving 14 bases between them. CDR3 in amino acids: CASSPPAGAQETQYF. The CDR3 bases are TGTGCCAGCAGTCCCCCGGCGGGGGCCCAAGAGACCCAGTACTTC.

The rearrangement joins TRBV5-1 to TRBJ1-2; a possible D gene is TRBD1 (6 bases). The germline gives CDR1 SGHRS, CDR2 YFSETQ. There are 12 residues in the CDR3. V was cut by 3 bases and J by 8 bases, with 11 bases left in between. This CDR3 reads CASSYTGLGYTF. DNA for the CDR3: TGCGCCAGCAGCTACACAGGGCTCGGCTACACCTTC.